This T cell receptor beta chain originates from a study of T cells in Graves' hyperthyroidism and ophthalmopathy. CDR1 is LNHDA, CDR2 SQIVND, per germline (reference sequence). V dropped 7 bases and J dropped 4; count of bases not matched to a gene: 9. The CDR3 has 15 residues. PBMCs were obtained from approximately 10 ml fresh peripheral blood. This clonotype appeared a few times. Antigen: not known. Amplified TCR beta CDR3 regions derived from RNA transcripts. First-round RT-PCR of the TCR CDR3 relied on the HTBI primer set. TCRdb reprocessed the multiplex PCR reads via MiXCR and lists one record per CDR3 protein. This sample carries a few hundred thousand distinct CDR3 sequences, roughly 14% of them seen once, and the ten largest clones take roughly a fifth. Overall study findings and caveats: Among clonotypes expanded in thyroid above 0.001, most were also found in blood.

The sequence was collected from a woman aged 25-40 years with Graves' ophthalmopathy. Sequences were obtained from blood. V is TRBV19 and J is TRBJ1-4, with TRBD1 matching 7 bases. The CDR3 protein is CASKTWGQNNEKLFF. CDR3 coding DNA: TGTGCCAGTAAGACCTGGGGACAGAATAATGAAAAACTGTTTTTT.